This T cell receptor (beta chain) is drawn from a study of T cell responses to AZD1222 COVID-19 vaccine. Background on the study: Second-dose schedules of about 4 or about 12 weeks were combined. Study findings and constraints: White British ancestry dominated among donors, who included more females, and clonal diversity was possibly underestimated. Breadth and depth of Spike-specific TCRs rose after two AZD1222 doses. Just a handful of AZD1222 recipients tested seropositive at baseline.

V shed 2 bases and J shed 2 bases, with 8 bases lying between them. Germline-derived CDR1 and CDR2 are SGHNT and YYREEE (reference sequence). The CDR3 is 14 amino acids. Concerning this clone: Its antigen is not identified.

Sequencing used immunoSEQ multiplex PCR; TCRdb keeps in-frame clones, though not all of them. The top ten hold more than 2% of the sample, which has approximately 100,000 clones, about 94% seen once. The specimen was peripheral blood, collected on day 0 of AZD1222 vaccination. The sequence was collected from an adult in good health. V and J are TRBV5-4 and TRBJ1-3; D call uncertain. In DNA, the CDR3 is TGTGCCAGCAGCTTATCCGGGGCTGGAAACACCATATATTTT. Translation gives CASSLSGAGNTIYF.